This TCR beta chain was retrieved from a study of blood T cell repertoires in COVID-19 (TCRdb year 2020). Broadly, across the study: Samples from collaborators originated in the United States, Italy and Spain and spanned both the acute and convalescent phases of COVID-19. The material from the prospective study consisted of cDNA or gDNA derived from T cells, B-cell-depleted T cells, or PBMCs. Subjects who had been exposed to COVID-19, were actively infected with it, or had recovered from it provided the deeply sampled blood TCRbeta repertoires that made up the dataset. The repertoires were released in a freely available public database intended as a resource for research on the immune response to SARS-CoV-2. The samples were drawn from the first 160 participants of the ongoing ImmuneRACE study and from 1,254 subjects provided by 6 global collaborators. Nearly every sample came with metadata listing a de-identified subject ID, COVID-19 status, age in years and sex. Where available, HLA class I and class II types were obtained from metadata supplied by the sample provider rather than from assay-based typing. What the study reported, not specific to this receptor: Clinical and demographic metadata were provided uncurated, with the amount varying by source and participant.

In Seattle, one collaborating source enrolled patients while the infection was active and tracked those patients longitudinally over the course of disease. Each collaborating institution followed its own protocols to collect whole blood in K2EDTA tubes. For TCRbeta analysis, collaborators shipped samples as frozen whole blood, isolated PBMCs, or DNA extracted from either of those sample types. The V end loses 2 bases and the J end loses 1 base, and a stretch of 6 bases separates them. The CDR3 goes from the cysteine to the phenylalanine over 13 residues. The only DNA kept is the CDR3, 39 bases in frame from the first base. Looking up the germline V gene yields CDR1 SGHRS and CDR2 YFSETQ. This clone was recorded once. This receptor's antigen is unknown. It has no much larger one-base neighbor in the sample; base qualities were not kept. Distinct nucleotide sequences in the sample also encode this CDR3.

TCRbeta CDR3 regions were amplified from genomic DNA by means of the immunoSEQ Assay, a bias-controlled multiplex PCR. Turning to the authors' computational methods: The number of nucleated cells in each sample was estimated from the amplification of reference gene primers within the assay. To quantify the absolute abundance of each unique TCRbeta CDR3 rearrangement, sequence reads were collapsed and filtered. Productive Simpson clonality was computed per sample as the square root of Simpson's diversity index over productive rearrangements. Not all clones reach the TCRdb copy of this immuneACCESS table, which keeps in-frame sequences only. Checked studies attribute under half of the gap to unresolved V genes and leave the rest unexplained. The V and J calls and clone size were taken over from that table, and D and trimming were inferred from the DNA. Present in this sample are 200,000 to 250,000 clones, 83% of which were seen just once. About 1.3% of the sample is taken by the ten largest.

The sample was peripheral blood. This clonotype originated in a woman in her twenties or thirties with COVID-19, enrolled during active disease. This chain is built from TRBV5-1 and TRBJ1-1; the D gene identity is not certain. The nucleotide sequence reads TGCGCCAGCAGCTTCGGAGCGAACACTGAAGCTTTCTTT. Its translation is CASSFGANTEAFF.